These T cell receptor beta chains were read from a single sample in a study of cytomegalovirus exposure and HLA in healthy donors. Clones were sequenced by immunoSEQ multiplex PCR, and TCRdb holds only the in-frame ones, with some missing. The sample yields nearly 110,000 clones, approximately 76% seen once. The sequenced sample consisted of PBMCs. The source of these receptors is a man younger than 35 in good health and CMV-seronegative. CDR3s include the opening cysteine and the closing phenylalanine or tryptophan. Fields, in order: clone size, V gene, J gene, D gene, CDR3 protein, CDR3 DNA. A D gene is named only where the DNA matches it firmly. The listing skips clone size in some rows; elsewhere it reads once, few, many or a size class.

clone_size: -
v_call: TRBV7-9
j_call: TRBJ1-1
d_call: -
cdr3_aa: CASSLQGWAEAFF
cdr3_nt: TGTGCCAGCAGCCTCCAGGGTTGGGCTGAAGCTTTCTTT

clone_size: -
v_call: TRBV15
j_call: TRBJ1-3
d_call: -
cdr3_aa: CATSRVGANTIYF
cdr3_nt: TGTGCCACCAGCAGAGTGGGGGCAAACACCATATATTTT

clone_size: -
v_call: TRBV2
j_call: TRBJ2-4
d_call: TRBD2
cdr3_aa: CASSAGGAENIQYF
cdr3_nt: TGTGCCAGCAGCGCCGGGGGGGCTGAAAACATTCAGTACTTC

clone_size: -
v_call: TRBV14
j_call: TRBJ2-5
d_call: -
cdr3_aa: CASSRGLGETQYF
cdr3_nt: TGTGCCAGCAGCCGAGGACTTGGAGAGACCCAGTACTTC

clone_size: -
v_call: TRBV25-1
j_call: TRBJ1-4
d_call: -
cdr3_aa: CASSDAVHNEKLFF
cdr3_nt: TGTGCCAGCAGTGATGCGGTCCATAATGAAAAACTGTTTTTT

clone_size: -
v_call: TRBV29-1
j_call: TRBJ2-2
d_call: TRBD1
cdr3_aa: CSVGGTGGRGTGELFF
cdr3_nt: TGCAGCGTGGGGGGGACAGGGGGTCGCGGCACCGGGGAGCTGTTTTTT

clone_size: -
v_call: TRBV9
j_call: TRBJ1-1
d_call: -
cdr3_aa: CASSPAGGEAFF
cdr3_nt: TGTGCCAGCAGTCCCGCGGGCGGTGAAGCTTTCTTT

clone_size: -
v_call: TRBV4-3
j_call: TRBJ2-1
d_call: TRBD2
cdr3_aa: CASSQDPTSGGRNEQFF
cdr3_nt: TGCGCCAGCAGCCAAGACCCGACTAGCGGGGGGAGGAATGAGCAGTTCTTC

clone_size: -
v_call: TRBV5-6
j_call: TRBJ2-7
d_call: -
cdr3_aa: CASSFRGVGLYEQYF
cdr3_nt: TGTGCCAGCAGCTTCCGGGGAGTGGGCCTTTACGAGCAGTACTTC

clone_size: -
v_call: TRBV5-1
j_call: TRBJ1-4
d_call: -
cdr3_aa: CASRVSEKLFF
cdr3_nt: TGCGCCAGCAGGGTTAGTGAAAAACTGTTTTTT

clone_size: -
v_call: TRBV7-2
j_call: TRBJ1-6
d_call: -
cdr3_aa: CASSLPLSPLHF
cdr3_nt: TGTGCCAGCAGCCTTCCCCTTTCACCCCTCCACTTT

clone_size: -
v_call: TRBV9
j_call: TRBJ2-7
d_call: TRBD1
cdr3_aa: CASSPRDSSYEQYF
cdr3_nt: TGTGCCAGCAGCCCCCGGGACAGCTCCTACGAGCAGTACTTC

clone_size: few
v_call: TRBV10-3
j_call: TRBJ1-2
d_call: -
cdr3_aa: CAIRAGDYGYTF
cdr3_nt: TGTGCCATCAGGGCAGGTGACTATGGCTACACCTTC

clone_size: few
v_call: TRBV6-6
j_call: TRBJ2-7
d_call: TRBD2
cdr3_aa: CASRRGVVYEQYF
cdr3_nt: TGTGCCAGCAGGCGGGGGGTGGTCTACGAGCAGTACTTC

clone_size: -
v_call: TRBV5-6
j_call: TRBJ1-5
d_call: TRBD1
cdr3_aa: CASSPGTGLKPQHF
cdr3_nt: TGTGCCAGCAGCCCGGGGACAGGCCTAAAGCCCCAGCATTTT

clone_size: few
v_call: TRBV2
j_call: TRBJ2-7
d_call: -
cdr3_aa: CASGKRSSYYEQYF
cdr3_nt: TGTGCCAGCGGGAAGCGGTCGTCGTACTACGAGCAGTACTTC

clone_size: -
v_call: TRBV6-5
j_call: TRBJ2-4
d_call: TRBD2
cdr3_aa: CASSFGLAGGENIQYF
cdr3_nt: TGTGCCAGCAGTTTCGGACTAGCGGGGGGGGAAAACATTCAGTACTTC

clone_size: -
v_call: TRBV5-1
j_call: TRBJ2-2
d_call: -
cdr3_aa: CASSFPYTGELFF
cdr3_nt: TGCGCCAGCAGCTTTCCCTATACCGGGGAGCTGTTTTTT

clone_size: once
v_call: TRBV5-1
j_call: TRBJ2-2
d_call: TRBD2
cdr3_aa: CASTPGGNTGELFF
cdr3_nt: TGCGCCAGCACCCCGGGGGGGAACACCGGGGAGCTGTTTTTT

clone_size: -
v_call: TRBV5-6
j_call: TRBJ1-1
d_call: -
cdr3_aa: CASSLWSQIWAHTVTEAFF
cdr3_nt: TGTGCCAGCAGCCTATGGTCCCAAATTTGGGCACACACAGTGACTGAAGCTTTCTTT

clone_size: -
v_call: TRBV5-8
j_call: TRBJ1-5
d_call: -
cdr3_aa: CASSKFGRGQPQHF
cdr3_nt: TGTGCCAGCAGCAAATTCGGGCGGGGCCAGCCCCAGCATTTT

clone_size: once
v_call: TRBV4-1
j_call: TRBJ2-5
d_call: -
cdr3_aa: CASSQPWAPSKTQYF
cdr3_nt: TGCGCCAGCAGCCAGCCTTGGGCTCCCTCAAAGACCCAGTACTTC

clone_size: -
v_call: TRBV27
j_call: TRBJ1-2
d_call: TRBD1
cdr3_aa: CASRDPGGGYGYTF
cdr3_nt: TGTGCCAGCAGAGACCCAGGGGGCGGCTATGGCTACACCTTC

clone_size: medium-sized
v_call: TRBV25-1
j_call: TRBJ2-1
d_call: -
cdr3_aa: CASSGGQGNEQFF
cdr3_nt: TGTGCCAGCAGTGGGGGGCAGGGTAATGAGCAGTTCTTC

clone_size: -
v_call: TRBV4-1
j_call: TRBJ1-6
d_call: TRBD1
cdr3_aa: CASSPTGDIYNSPLHF
cdr3_nt: TGCGCCAGCAGCCCCACAGGGGACATCTATAATTCACCCCTCCACTTT

clone_size: -
v_call: TRBV4-3
j_call: TRBJ2-7
d_call: -
cdr3_aa: CASSQDRPHYEQYF
cdr3_nt: TGCGCCAGCAGCCAAGACCGACCTCACTACGAGCAGTACTTC

clone_size: -
v_call: TRBV5-1
j_call: TRBJ2-3
d_call: TRBD1
cdr3_aa: CASSSGTVTFLTDTQYF
cdr3_nt: TGCGCCAGCAGTTCCGGGACAGTGACATTTCTCACAGATACGCAGTATTTT

clone_size: -
v_call: TRBV19
j_call: TRBJ1-2
d_call: TRBD1
cdr3_aa: CASSTDRDRGPGYPF
cdr3_nt: TGTGCCAGTAGTACAGACCGGGACAGGGGGCCCGGCTACCCCTTC

clone_size: -
v_call: TRBV6-5
j_call: TRBJ2-2
d_call: TRBD1
cdr3_aa: CASSSQGVHTGELFF
cdr3_nt: TGTGCCAGCAGTTCCCAGGGGGTGCACACCGGGGAGCTGTTTTTT